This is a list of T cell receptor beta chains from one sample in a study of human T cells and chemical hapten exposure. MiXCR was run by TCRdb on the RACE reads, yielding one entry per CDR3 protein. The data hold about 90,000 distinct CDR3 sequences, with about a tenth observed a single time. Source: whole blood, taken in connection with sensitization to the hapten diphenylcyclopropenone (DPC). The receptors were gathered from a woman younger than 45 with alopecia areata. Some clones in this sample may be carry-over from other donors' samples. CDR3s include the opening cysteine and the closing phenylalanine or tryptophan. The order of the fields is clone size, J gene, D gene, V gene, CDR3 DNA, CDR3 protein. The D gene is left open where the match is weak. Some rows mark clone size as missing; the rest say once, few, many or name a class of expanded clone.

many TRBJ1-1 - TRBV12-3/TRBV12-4 TGTGCCAGCAGTTCGGGGAACTTGAACACTGAAGCTTTCTTT CASSSGNLNTEAFF
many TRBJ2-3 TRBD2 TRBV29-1 TGCAGCGTTTCGGCGGGAGTGGGGGCAGATACGCAGTATTTT CSVSAGVGADTQYF
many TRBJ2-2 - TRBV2 TGTGCCATCCGGGGCCTAACTGCCGGGGAGCTGTTTTTT CAIRGLTAGELFF
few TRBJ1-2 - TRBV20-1 TGCAGTGCCTCCGGATCGGGGGGCGCCGATGGCTATGGCTACACCTTC CSASGSGGADGYGYTF
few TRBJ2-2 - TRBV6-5 TGTGCCAGCAGTCGCACGTCGAACACCGGGGAGCTGTTTTTT CASSRTSNTGELFF
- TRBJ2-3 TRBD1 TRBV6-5 TGTGCCAGCAGTTACGACAGGGGGAGCACAGATACGCAGTATTTT CASSYDRGSTDTQYF
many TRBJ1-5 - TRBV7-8 TGTGCCAGCAGCTTAGAGGCGGGTCCCTACCAGCCCCAGCATTTT CASSLEAGPYQPQHF
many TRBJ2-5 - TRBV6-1 TGTGCCAGCAGTCTTGCACCCGGTGCAGAGACCCAGTACTTC CASSLAPGAETQYF
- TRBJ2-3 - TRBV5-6 TGTGCCAGCAGCAAAGGAGGGACGCAGTATTTT CASSKGGTQYF
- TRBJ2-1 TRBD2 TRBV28 TGTGCCAGCAGTTTATTCGGGACTAGCGGATCCTACAATGAGCAGTTCTTC CASSLFGTSGSYNEQFF
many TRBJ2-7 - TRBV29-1 TGCAGCGTTGGGTCAAATACCTACGAGCAGTACTTC CSVGSNTYEQYF
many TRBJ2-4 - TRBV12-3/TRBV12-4 TGTGCCAGCAGCCGACAAGGGCAGACCTTGGACATTCAGTACTTC CASSRQGQTLDIQYF
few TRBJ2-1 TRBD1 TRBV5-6 TGTGCCAGCAGCTTTAGGACAGGGATTGTTTCCTACAATGAGCAGTTCTTC CASSFRTGIVSYNEQFF
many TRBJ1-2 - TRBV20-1 TGCAGTGCCCAGGACAAGGACTATGGCTACACCTTC CSAQDKDYGYTF
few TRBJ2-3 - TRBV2 TGTGCCAGCAGTGCAACGAGGAGGGATACGCAGTATTTT CASSATRRDTQYF
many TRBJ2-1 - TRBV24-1 TGTGCCACCAGTGATTATACCTTCCTCCAGGTCTACAATGAGCAGTTCTTC CATSDYTFLQVYNEQFF
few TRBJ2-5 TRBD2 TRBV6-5 TGTGCCAGCGGGGGCTCGGCGGGAGGGGAAGAGACCCAGTACTTC CASGGSAGGEETQYF
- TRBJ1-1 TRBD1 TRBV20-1 TGCAGTGTTAACTCAGGGGGCCAGACTGAAGCTTTCTTT CSVNSGGQTEAFF
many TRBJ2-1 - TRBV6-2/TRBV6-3 TGTGCCAGCAGTTACGGGTCCAAGGGGGAGCAGTTCTTC CASSYGSKGEQFF
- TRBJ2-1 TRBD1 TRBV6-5 TGTGCCACCAAGGGACAGATGATGTACAATGAGCAGTTCTTC CATKGQMMYNEQFF
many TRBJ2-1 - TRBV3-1 TGTGCCAGCAGCCAATCTTATGGGAATGAGCAGTTCTTC CASSQSYGNEQFF
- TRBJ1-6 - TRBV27 TGTGCCAGCAGTTCGGGGCCCCAAGGATCACCCCTCCACTTT CASSSGPQGSPLHF
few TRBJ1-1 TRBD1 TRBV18 TGTGCCAGCTCACCACCGAACGACAGGGGGAACACTGAAGCTTTCTTT CASSPPNDRGNTEAFF
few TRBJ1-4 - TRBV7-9 TGTGCCAGCAGCGGACGGACTGGGGAACTGTTTTTT CASSGRTGELFF
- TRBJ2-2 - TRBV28 TGTGCCAGCAGTCTACCCCGGCCAGACACCGGGGAGCTGTTTTTT CASSLPRPDTGELFF
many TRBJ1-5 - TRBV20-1 TGCAGTGCTAGAGAACTTGGCCTGAACAATCAGCCCCAGCATTTT CSARELGLNNQPQHF
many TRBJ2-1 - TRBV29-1 TGCAGCGTTGAAGTTGCGTCGGCCGCCCCGACGGGTGAGCAGTTCTTC CSVEVASAAPTGEQFF
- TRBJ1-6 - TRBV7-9 TGTGCCAGCACCGATGGTCTCTCAGGGCATTCACCCCTCCACTTT CASTDGLSGHSPLHF
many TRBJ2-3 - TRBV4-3 TGCGCCAGCAGCCAAGATCATGGCGAAGCAGATACGCAGTATTTT CASSQDHGEADTQYF
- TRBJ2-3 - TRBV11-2 TGTGCCAGCAGCTTGGGGCTCCGGGATACGCAGTATTTT CASSLGLRDTQYF
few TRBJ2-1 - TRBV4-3 TGCGCCAGCAGCCAACAAGGTGGCGGGAATCAGTTCTTC CASSQQGGGNQFF
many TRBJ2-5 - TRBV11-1 TGTGCCAGCAAAGTGGCGGGGCAAGAGACCCAGTACTTC CASKVAGQETQYF
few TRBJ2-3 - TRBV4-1 TGCGCCAGCAGCCAAGCGCGGGCGACAGATACGCAGTATTTT CASSQARATDTQYF
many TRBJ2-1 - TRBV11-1 TGTGCCAGCAGCCGAAGCGGGCCGAGCTCCTACAATGAGCAGTTCTTC CASSRSGPSSYNEQFF
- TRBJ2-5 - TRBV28 TGTGCCAGCAGCAGGCTGGGAGAGACCCAGTACTTC CASSRLGETQYF
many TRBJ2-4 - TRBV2 TGTGCCAGCAGTGAAGCGGTAACCCCTCCGTACTTC CASSEAVTPPYF
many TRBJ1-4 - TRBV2 TGTGCCAGCAGTGTTTTCAGGGGCGGCGAAAAACTGTTTTTT CASSVFRGGEKLFF
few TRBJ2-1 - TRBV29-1 TGCAGCGCTCCCGCGGGGGCTAGCTCCTACAATGAGCAGTTCTTC CSAPAGASSYNEQFF
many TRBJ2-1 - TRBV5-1 TGCGCCAGCAGCTTTCCCTCCTACAATGAGCAGTTCTTC CASSFPSYNEQFF
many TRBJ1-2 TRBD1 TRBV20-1 TGCAGTGCAGGAGGACAGGGCTATGGCTACACCTTC CSAGGQGYGYTF
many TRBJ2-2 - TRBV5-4 TGTGCCAGCAGCTTTCAGGGGGGATCGGGTAACACCGGGGAGCTGTTTTTT CASSFQGGSGNTGELFF